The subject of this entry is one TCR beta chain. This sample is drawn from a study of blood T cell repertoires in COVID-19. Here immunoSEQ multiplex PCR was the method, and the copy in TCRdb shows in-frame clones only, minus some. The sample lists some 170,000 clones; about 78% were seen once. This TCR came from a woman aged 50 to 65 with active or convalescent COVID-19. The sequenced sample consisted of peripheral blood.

CDR3 amino acids: CASSQDFSPGLAGVVLFF. The CDR3 coding sequence is TGCGCCAGCAGCCAAGATTTTTCCCCGGGACTAGCGGGGGTAGTGCTGTTTTTT. The chain recombines TRBV4-3 with TRBJ2-2; 14 bases map to TRBD2. V dropped 0 bases and J dropped 13; count of bases not matched to a gene: 13. From germline, CDR1 is LGHNA and CDR2 YSLEER. The CDR3 contains 18 residues.